This section outlines one T cell receptor beta chain sequence together with its context. Here immunoSEQ multiplex PCR was the method, and the copy in TCRdb shows in-frame clones only, minus some. The table has some 150,000 clones, about nine tenths seen once. The data belong to a study of blood T cell repertoires in COVID-19. This CDR3 spans 12 amino acids. Trimming left V 1 base short and J 6 bases short, with 7 bases between. Germline V gene data show CDR1 as LGHNA and CDR2 as YNFKEQ. The receptor was isolated from a human donor in a cohort sampled during active COVID-19. Sequenced input: peripheral blood. The chain combines TRBV4-2 with TRBJ2-7; possible D gene TRBD2, 5 bases. CDR3 loop: CASSQGGFEQYF. The CDR3 coding sequence is TGTGCCAGCAGCCAAGGAGGGTTCGAGCAGTACTTC.